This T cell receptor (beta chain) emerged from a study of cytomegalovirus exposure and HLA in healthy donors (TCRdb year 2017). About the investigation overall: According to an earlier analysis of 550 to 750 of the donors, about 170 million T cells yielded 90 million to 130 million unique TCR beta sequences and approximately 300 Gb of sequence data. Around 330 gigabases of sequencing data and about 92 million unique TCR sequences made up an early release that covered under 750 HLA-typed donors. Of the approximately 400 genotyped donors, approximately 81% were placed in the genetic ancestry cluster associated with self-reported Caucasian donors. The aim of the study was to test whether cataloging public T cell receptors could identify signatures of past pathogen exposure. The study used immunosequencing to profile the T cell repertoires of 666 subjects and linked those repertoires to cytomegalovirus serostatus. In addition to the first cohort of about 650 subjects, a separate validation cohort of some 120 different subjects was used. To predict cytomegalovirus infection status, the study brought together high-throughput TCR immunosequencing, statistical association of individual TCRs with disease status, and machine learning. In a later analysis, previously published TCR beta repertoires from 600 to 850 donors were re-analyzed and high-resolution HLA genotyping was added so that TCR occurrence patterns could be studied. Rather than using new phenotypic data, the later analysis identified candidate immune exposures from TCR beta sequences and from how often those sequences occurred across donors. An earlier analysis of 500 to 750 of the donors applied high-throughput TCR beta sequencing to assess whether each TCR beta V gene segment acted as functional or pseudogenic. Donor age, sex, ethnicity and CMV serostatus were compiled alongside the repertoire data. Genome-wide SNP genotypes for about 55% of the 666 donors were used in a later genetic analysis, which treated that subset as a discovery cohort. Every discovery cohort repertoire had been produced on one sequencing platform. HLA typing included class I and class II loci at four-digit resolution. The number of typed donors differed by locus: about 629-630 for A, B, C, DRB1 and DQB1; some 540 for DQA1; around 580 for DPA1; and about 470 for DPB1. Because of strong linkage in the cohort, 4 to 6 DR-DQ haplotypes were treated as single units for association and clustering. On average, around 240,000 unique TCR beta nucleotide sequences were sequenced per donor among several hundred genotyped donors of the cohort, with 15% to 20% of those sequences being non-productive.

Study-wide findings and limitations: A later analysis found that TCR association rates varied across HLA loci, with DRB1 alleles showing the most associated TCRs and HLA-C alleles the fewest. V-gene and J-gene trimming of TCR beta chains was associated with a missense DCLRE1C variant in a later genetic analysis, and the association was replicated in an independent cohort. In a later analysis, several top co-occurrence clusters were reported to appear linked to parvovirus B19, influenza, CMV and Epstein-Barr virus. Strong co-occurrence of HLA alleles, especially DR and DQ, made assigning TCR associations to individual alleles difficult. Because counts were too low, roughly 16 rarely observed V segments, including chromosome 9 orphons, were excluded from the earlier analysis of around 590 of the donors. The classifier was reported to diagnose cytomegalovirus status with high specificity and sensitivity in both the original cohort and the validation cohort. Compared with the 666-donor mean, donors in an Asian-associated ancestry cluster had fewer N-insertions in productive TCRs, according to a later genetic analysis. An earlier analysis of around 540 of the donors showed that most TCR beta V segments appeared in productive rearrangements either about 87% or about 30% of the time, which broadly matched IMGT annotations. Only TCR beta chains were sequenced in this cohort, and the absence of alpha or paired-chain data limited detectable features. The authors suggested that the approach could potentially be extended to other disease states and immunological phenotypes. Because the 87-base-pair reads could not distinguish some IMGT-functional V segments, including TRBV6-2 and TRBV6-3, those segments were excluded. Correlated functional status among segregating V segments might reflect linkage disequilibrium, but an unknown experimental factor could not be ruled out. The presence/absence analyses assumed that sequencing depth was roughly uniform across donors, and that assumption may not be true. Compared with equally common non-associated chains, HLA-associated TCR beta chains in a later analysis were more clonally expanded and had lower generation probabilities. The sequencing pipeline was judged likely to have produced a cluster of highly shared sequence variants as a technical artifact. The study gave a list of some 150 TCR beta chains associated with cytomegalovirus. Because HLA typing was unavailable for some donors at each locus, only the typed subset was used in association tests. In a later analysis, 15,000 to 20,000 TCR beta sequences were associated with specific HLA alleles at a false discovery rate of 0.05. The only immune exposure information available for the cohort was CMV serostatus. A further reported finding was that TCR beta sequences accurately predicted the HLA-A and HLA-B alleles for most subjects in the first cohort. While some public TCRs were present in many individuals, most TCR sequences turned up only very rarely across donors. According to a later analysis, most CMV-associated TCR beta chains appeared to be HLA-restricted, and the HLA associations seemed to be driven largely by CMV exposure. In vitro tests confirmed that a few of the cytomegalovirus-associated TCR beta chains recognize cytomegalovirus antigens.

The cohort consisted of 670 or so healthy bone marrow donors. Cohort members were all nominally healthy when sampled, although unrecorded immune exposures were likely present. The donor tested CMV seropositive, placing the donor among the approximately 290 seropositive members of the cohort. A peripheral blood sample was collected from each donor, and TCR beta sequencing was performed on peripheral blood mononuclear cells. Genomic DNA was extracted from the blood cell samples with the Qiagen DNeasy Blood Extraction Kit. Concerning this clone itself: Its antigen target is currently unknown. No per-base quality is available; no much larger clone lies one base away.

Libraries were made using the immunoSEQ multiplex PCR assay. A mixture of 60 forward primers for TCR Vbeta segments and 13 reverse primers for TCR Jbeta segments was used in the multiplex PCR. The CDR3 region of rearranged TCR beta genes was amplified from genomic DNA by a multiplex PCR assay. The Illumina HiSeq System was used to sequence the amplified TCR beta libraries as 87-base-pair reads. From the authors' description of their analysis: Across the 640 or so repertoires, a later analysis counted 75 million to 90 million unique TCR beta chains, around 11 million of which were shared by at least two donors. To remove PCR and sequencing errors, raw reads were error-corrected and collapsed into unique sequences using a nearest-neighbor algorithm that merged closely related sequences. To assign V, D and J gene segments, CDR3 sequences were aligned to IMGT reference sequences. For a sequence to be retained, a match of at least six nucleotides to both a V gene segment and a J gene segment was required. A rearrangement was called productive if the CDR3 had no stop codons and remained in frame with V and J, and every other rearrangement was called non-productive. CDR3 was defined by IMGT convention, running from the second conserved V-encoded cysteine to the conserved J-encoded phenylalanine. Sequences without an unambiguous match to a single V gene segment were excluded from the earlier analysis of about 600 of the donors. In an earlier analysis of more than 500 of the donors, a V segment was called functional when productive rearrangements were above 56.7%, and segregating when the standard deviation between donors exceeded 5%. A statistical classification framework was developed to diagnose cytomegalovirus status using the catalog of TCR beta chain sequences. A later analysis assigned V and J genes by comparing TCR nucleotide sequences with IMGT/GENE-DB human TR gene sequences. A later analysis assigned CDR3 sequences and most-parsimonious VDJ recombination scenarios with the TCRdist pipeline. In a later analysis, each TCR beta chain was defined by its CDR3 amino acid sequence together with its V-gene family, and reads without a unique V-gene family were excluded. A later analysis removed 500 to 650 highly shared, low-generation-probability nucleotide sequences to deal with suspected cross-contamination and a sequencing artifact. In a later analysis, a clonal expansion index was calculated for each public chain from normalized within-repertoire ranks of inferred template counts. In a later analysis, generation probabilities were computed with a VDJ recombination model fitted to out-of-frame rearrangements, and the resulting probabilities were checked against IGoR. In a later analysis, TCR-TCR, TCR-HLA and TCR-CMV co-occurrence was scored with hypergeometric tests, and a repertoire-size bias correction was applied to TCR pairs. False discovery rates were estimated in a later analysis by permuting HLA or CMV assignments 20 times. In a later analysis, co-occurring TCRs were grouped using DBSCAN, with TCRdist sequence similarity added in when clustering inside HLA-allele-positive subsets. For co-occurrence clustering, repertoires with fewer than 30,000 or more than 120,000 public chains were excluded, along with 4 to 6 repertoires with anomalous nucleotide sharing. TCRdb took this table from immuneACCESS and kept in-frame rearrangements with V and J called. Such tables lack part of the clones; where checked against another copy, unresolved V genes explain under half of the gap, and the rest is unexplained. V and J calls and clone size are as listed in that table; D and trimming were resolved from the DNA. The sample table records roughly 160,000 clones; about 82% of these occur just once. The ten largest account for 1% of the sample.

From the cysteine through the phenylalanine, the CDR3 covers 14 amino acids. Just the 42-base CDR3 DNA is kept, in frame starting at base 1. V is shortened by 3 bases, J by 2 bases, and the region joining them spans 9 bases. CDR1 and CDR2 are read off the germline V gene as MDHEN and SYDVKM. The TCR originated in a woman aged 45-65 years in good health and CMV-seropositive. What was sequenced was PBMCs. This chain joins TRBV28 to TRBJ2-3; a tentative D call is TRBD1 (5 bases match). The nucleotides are TGTGCCAGCAGTTTCAGGGATTCCACAGATACGCAGTATTTT. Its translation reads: CASSFRDSTDTQYF. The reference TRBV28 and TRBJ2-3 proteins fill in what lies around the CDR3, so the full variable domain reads DVKVTQSSRYLVKRTGEKVFLECVQDMDHENMFWYRQDPGLGLRLIYFSYDVKMKEKGDIPEGYSVSREKKERFSLILESASTNQTSMYLCASSFRDSTDTQYFGPGTRLTVL.